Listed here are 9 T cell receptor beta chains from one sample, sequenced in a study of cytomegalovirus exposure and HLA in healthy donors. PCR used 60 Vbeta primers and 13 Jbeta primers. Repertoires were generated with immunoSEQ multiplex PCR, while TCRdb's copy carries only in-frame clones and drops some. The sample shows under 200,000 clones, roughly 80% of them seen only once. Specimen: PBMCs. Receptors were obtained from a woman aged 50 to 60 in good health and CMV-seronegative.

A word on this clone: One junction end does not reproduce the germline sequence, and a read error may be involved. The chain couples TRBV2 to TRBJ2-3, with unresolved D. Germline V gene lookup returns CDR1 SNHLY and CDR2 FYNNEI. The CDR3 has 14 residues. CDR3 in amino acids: CASSAKSPTDAQYF. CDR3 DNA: TGTGCCAGCAGTGCGAAGTCCCCTACAGATGCGCAGTATTTT.

DNA for the CDR3: TGTGCCAGCAGCTCCCAGGGAGGATACAATGAGCAGTTCTTC. This codes for CASSSQGGYNEQFF. The chain links TRBV7-9 to TRBJ2-1; D is perhaps TRBD2 (6 bases). The CDR3 spans 14 residues. V dropped 4 bases and J dropped 4 bases, with 11 bases sitting between them. Germline loops: CDR1 SEHNR, CDR2 FQNEAQ (reference sequence).

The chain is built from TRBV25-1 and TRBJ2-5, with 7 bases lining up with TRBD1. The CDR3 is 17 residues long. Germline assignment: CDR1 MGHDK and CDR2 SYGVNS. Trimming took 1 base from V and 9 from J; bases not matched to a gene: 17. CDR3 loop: CASSELTGLILHRPQYF. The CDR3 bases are TGTGCCAGCAGTGAATTGACAGGGTTAATCCTACATCGACCCCAGTACTTC.

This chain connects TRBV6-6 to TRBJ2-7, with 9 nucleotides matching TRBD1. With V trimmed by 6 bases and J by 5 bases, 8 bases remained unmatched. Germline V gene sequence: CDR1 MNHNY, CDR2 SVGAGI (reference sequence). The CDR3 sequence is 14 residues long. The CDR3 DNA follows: TGTGCCAGCAGCACTACAGGGGGCCGCGACGAGCAGTACTTC. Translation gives CASSTTGGRDEQYF.

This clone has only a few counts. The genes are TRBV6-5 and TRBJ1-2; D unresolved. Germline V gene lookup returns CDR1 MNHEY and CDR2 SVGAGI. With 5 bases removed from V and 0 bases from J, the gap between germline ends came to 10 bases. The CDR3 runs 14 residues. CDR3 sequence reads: CASSRSTANYGYTF. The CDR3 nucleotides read TGTGCCAGCAGTCGTTCTACAGCTAACTATGGCTACACCTTC.

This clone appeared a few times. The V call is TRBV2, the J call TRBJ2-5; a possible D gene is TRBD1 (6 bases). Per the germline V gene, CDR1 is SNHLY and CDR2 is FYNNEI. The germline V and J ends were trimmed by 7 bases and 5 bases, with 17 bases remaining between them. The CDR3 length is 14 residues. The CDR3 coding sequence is TGTGCCAGCACAGACAGGACCAGGTTGGAGACCCAGTACTTC. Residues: CASTDRTRLETQYF.

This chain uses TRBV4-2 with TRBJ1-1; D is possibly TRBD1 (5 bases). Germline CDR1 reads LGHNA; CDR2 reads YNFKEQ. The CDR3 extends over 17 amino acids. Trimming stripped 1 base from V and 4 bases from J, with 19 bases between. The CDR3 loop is CASSQGAGGAIGTEAFF. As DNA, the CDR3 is TGTGCCAGCAGCCAAGGCGCGGGCGGGGCTATCGGCACTGAAGCTTTCTTT.

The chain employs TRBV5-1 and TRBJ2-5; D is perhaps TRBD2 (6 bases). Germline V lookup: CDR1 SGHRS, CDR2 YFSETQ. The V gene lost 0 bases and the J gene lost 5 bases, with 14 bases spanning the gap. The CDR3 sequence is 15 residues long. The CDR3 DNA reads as TGCGCCAGCAGCTTGGGTGTGGCGGGGACTGAGACCCAGTACTTC. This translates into CASSLGVAGTETQYF.

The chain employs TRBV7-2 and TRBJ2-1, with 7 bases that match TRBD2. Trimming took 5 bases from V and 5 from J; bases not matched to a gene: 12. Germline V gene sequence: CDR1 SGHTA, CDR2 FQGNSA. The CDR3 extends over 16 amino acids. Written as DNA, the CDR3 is TGTGCCAGCAGCCCCCAAGTCCTAGCGGTACACAATGAGCAGTTCTTC. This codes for CASSPQVLAVHNEQFF.